The 11 T cell receptor beta chains given below trace back to one sample, sequenced in a study of CD4+ T cells in melanoma. Generated by immunoSEQ multiplex PCR, the TCRdb table keeps only in-frame clones and is missing some. The sample lists more than 15,000 clones; roughly four fifths were seen once. The source material was cells from a culture (not recorded whether cultured in vitro). The receptors shown here come from a human donor with melanoma.

The chain carries TRBV19 and TRBJ2-3; 7 bases line up with TRBD1. Germline CDR1 reads LNHDA; CDR2 reads SQIVND (reference sequence). Trimming took 3 bases from V and 6 from J; bases not matched to a gene: 9. CDR3 size: 15 residues. Here the CDR3 reads CASSITGDSGDTQYF. The CDR3 coding sequence is TGTGCCAGTAGTATTACAGGGGATTCGGGTGATACGCAGTATTTT.

The V gene is TRBV7-6, the J gene TRBJ2-1; D gene unclear. From germline, CDR1 is SGHVS and CDR2 FNYEAQ. The CDR3 is made up of 14 amino acids. V was cut by 2 bases and J by 2 bases, with 7 bases left in between. CDR3 sequence (DNA): TGTGCCAGCAGCTTAAGTGGTCCCTACAATGAGCAGTTCTTC. Translated: CASSLSGPYNEQFF.

This clone came up a few times. The chain uses TRBV5-3 and TRBJ2-3; D call uncertain. TRBV5-3 is labeled an ORF, and its function is uncertain. V was clipped by 1 base and J by 5 bases, with 8 bases between them. This CDR3 is 13 amino acids long. CDR3 DNA: TGTGCCAGAAGCTTGCTGCTTGGAGATACGCAGTATTTT. Translated, it gives CARSLLLGDTQYF.

This clone was seen a handful of times. This chain uses TRBV5-4 with TRBJ2-6; D not certain. This CDR3 comprises 15 residues. Trimming shortened V by 4 bases and J by 0 bases, and 8 bases separated the two germline ends. Germline CDR1 and CDR2: SGHNT and YYREEE (reference sequence). The CDR3 is CASSIRSSGANVLTF. Written as DNA, the CDR3 is TGTGCCAGCAGCATCAGGAGCTCTGGGGCCAACGTCCTGACTTTC.

This clone appeared a single time. The chain has TRBV6-5 and TRBJ2-3; either TRBD1 or TRBD2 may supply D (5 bases each). Trimming stripped 2 bases from V and 10 bases from J, with 13 bases between. The length of the CDR3 is 13 residues. Per the germline V gene, CDR1 is MNHEY and CDR2 is SVGAGI. The CDR3 loop is CASSYNEGFSQYF. The CDR3 nucleotides are TGTGCCAGCAGTTACAACGAGGGGTTTTCGCAGTATTTT.

This clone was counted only a few times. The chain has TRBV10-3 and TRBJ2-1; 16 nucleotides agree with TRBD2. This CDR3 is built from 16 residues. Germline V gene lookup returns CDR1 ENHRY and CDR2 SYGVKD. The V and J ends lost 4 bases and 9 bases, in that order; junction bases with no gene match: 6. The DNA of the CDR3 is TGTGCCATCAGTGCCGGGACTAGCGGGGGGGCAGGTGAGCAGTTCTTC. This sequence encodes CAISAGTSGGAGEQFF.

This clone was picked up a small number of times. The V call is TRBV7-2, the J call TRBJ1-6; D remains ambiguous. In germline, CDR1 is SGHTA, CDR2 FQGNSA. CDR3 length: 13 residues. V lost 5 bases to trimming and J lost 6 bases, with 8 bases between them. CDR3 loop: CASSPRVNSPLHF. The DNA for the CDR3 is TGTGCCAGCAGCCCACGGGTTAATTCACCCCTCCACTTT.

The genes are TRBV11-3 and TRBJ2-3; D gene unclear. The CDR3 contains 11 residues. The germline V and J ends were trimmed by 1 base and 4 bases, with 0 bases remaining between them. CDR1 and CDR2 (germline): SGHNT, YENEEA. The CDR3 DNA sequence: TGTGCCAGCAGCTTAGCAGATACGCAGTATTTT. It is translated as CASSLADTQYF. Combining the CDR3 with reference TRBV11-3 and TRBJ2-3 gives the whole variable domain EAGVVQSPRYKIIEKKQPVAFWCNPISGHNTLYWYLQNLGQGPELLIRYENEEAVDDSQLPKDRFSAERLKGVDSTLKIQPAELGDSAVYLCASSLADTQYFGPGTRLTVL.

This clone appeared a single time. The chain combines TRBV18 with TRBJ1-2; D not resolved. The CDR3 has 15 residues. Germline values: CDR1 KGHSH, CDR2 LQKENI. V was clipped by 2 bases and J by 2 bases, with 12 bases between them. The CDR3 spells CASSPKNLPNYGYTF. The CDR3 region has the DNA TGTGCCAGCTCACCAAAGAATCTCCCAAACTATGGCTACACCTTC.

The chain couples TRBV11-2 to TRBJ2-7; D may be TRBD2 (5 bases). This CDR3 is 15 amino acids long. Trimming pared 6 bases from V and 0 bases from J, leaving 15 bases between. CDR1 is SGHAT and CDR2 is FQNNGV in the germline V gene. CDR3: CASSQLGGSSYEQYF. CDR3 bases: TGTGCCAGCAGTCAACTAGGAGGCAGCTCCTACGAGCAGTACTTC.

The chain uses TRBV5-1 and TRBJ1-4; D not certain. Germline V gene sequence: CDR1 SGHRS, CDR2 YFSETQ. CDR3 size: 13 residues. V was shortened by 5 bases and J by 6 bases, with 11 bases between the two germline ends. The CDR3 reads CASRRGNHEKLFF. As DNA, the CDR3 is TGCGCCAGCAGGAGAGGGAACCATGAAAAACTGTTTTTT.